Detailed here is one T cell receptor beta chain. No antigen is known for it. The entry originates in a study of graft-versus-host responses after intestinal transplantation. Using immunoSEQ multiplex PCR, the repertoire was profiled, and TCRdb retains in-frame clones only, with some absent. This table has 65,000 to 90,000 clones, approximately 90% appearing once. The V gene's germline CDR1 is MNHEY and CDR2 SMNVEV (reference sequence). Trimming took 5 bases from V and 4 from J; bases not matched to a gene: 16. There are 17 residues in the CDR3. Study conclusions and caveats: GvH clones detected in recipient marrow included some appearing first in ileum or blood. Those patients showing graft-donor T cell macrochimerism displayed high graft-versus-host to host-versus-graft clonal ratios in allografts. Early declines in HvG clones that occurred post-transplant were associated with peak circulating GvH clone levels.

The gene calls are TRBV27 and TRBJ1-1, with 7 nucleotides matching TRBD1. The sequence was obtained from a human donor who was the organ donor for an intestinal transplant. Specimen: unstimulated CD8+ T cells sorted from spleen or lymph node cells, collected before transplant. This CDR3 is CASSPLPTGPGVTEAFF. CDR3 bases: TGTGCCAGCAGTCCCCTCCCGACAGGGCCAGGGGTCACTGAAGCTTTCTTT.